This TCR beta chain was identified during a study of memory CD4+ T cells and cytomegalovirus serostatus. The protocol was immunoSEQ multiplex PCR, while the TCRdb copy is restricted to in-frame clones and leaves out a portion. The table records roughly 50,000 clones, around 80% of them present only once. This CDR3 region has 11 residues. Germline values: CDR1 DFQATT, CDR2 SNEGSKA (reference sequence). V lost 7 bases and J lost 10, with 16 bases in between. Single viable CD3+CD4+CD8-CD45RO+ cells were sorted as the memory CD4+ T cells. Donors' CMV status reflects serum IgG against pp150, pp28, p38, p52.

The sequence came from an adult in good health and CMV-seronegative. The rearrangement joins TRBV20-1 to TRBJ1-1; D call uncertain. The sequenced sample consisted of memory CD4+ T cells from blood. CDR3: CSVSRDLSAFF. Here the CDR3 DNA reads TGCAGTGTCTCCCGGGATCTATCAGCTTTCTTT.